These 26 T cell receptor beta chains came from one sample sequenced in a study of blood T cell repertoires in COVID-19. Here immunoSEQ multiplex PCR was the method, and the copy in TCRdb shows in-frame clones only, minus some. The repertoire holds around 250,000 clones, with 88% as singletons. Material: peripheral blood. These receptors came from a human donor in a cohort sampled during active COVID-19.

The CDR3 is CASSFWDRPHGQPQHF. CDR3 nucleotides: TGTGCCAGCAGCTTCTGGGACAGGCCCCACGGGCAGCCCCAGCATTTT. The chain employs TRBV5-6 and TRBJ1-5; 8 nucleotides align to TRBD1. CDR1 is SGHDT, CDR2 YYEEEE, per germline. With 2 bases clipped from V and 7 bases from J, the junction kept 11 bases outside the gene matches. This CDR3 has 16 amino acids.

The gene calls are TRBV4-1 and TRBJ2-7; a weak D match, TRBD2 (6 bases). The V end lost 1 base, the J end lost 3 bases, and 19 bases lay between the germline ends. Germline V gene data show CDR1 as MGHRA and CDR2 as YSYEKL. The CDR3 consists of 17 residues. This CDR3 reads CASSQGGDVAEVYEQYF. In DNA form, the CDR3 reads TGCGCCAGCAGCCAAGGGGGCGACGTAGCGGAGGTCTACGAGCAGTACTTC.

CDR3 DNA sequence: TGCGCCAGCAGCCAAGGGACAGGATACGAGCAGTACTTC. Its translation: CASSQGTGYEQYF. The rearrangement joins TRBV4-3 to TRBJ2-7, with 7 bases fitting TRBD1. The germline V gene has CDR1 LGHNA and CDR2 YSLEER. With 1 base clipped from V and 4 bases from J, the junction kept 1 base outside the gene matches. The CDR3 is made up of 13 amino acids.

The gene calls are TRBV29-1 and TRBJ2-3; 13 bases are shared with TRBD2. CDR1 and CDR2 (germline): SQVTM, ANQGSEA. CDR3 length: 15 residues. V lost 4 bases and J lost 3; bases outside the gene matches: 4. The CDR3 nucleotides read TGCAGCGTTGTCTTGGGACTAGCGGGGACAGATACGCAGTATTTT. Its translation: CSVVLGLAGTDTQYF.

This CDR3 is CASSQGYPPRNTEAFF. CDR3 coding DNA: TGCGCCAGCAGCCAAGGTTACCCACCGAGGAACACTGAAGCTTTCTTT. This rearrangement joins TRBV4-3 to TRBJ1-1; D unclear. Germline V gene lookup returns CDR1 LGHNA and CDR2 YSLEER. Trimming pared 1 base from V and 1 base from J, leaving 13 bases between. CDR3 length: 16 amino acids.

The chain is built from TRBV5-5 and TRBJ2-1; 7 nucleotides match TRBD1. The V gene's germline CDR1 is SGHKS and CDR2 YYEKEE (reference sequence). This CDR3 is 16 amino acids long. V trimming: 0 bases; J trimming: 2 bases; junction bases outside the gene matches: 5. DNA for the CDR3: TGTGCCAGCAGCTTGGCCAAGGGGGCTGCCTACAATGAGCAGTTCTTC. Translation gives CASSLAKGAAYNEQFF.

The V and J genes are TRBV27 and TRBJ2-7; 7 bases map to TRBD1. In germline, CDR1 is MNHEY, CDR2 SMNVEV (reference sequence). This CDR3 comprises 15 residues. Trimming at V came to 3 bases and at J to 3 bases, leaving 8 bases not matched to a gene. The CDR3 DNA reads TGTGCCAGCAGTTTTCACGGGGACAGCCTCTACGAGCAGTACTTC. Residues: CASSFHGDSLYEQYF.

The J gene is TRBJ1-2, the V gene TRBV7-2, with 9 bases identical to TRBD1. After removal of 3 bases from V and 6 bases from J, the junction contained 14 bases not matched to a gene. The germline CDR1 and CDR2 sequences are SGHTA and FQGNSA. This CDR3 contains 17 residues. The CDR3 loop reads CASSFTGGPTFSHGYTF. CDR3 coding DNA: TGTGCCAGCAGCTTTACAGGGGGCCCGACGTTTAGCCATGGCTACACCTTC.

This chain connects TRBV6-1 to TRBJ1-2; no clear D. V lost 2 bases and J 0 bases, leaving 7 bases between the germline ends. CDR3 length: 14 residues. Germline-derived CDR1 and CDR2 are MNHNS and SASEGT. In DNA, the CDR3 is TGTGCCAGCAGTGAAATAGCGACTAACTATGGCTACACCTTC. This sequence encodes CASSEIATNYGYTF.

The chain has TRBV4-3 and TRBJ2-7; no clear D gene. Trimming cost V 0 bases and J 2 bases, with 11 bases left between them. This CDR3 comprises 15 residues. Germline CDR1 and CDR2: LGHNA and YSLEER. As DNA, the CDR3 is TGCGCCAGCAGCCAAGAGTTCGACGGAGCCTACGAGCAGTACTTC. Its protein product is CASSQEFDGAYEQYF.

The rearrangement joins TRBV7-6 to TRBJ1-5; 9 positions match TRBD1. Germline CDR1 SGHVS, CDR2 FNYEAQ. The J segment lost 2 bases and the V segment lost 2 bases, leaving 16 bases of the junction unmatched. The CDR3 is made up of 20 amino acids. The CDR3 DNA follows: TGTGCCAGCAGCTTATCTCCCGGGACAGGGACGTTGAATGGCAATCAGCCCCAGCATTTT. It yields the protein CASSLSPGTGTLNGNQPQHF. Based on the CDR3 plus reference TRBV7-6 and TRBJ1-5, the full variable domain is GAGVSQSPRYKVTKRGQDVALRCDPISGHVSLYWYRQALGQGPEFLTYFNYEAQQDKSGLPNDRFSAERPEGSISTLTIQRTEQRDSAMYRCASSLSPGTGTLNGNQPQHFGDGTRLSIL.

This chain joins TRBV18 and TRBJ2-7; 8 bases map to TRBD1. CDR1 and CDR2 (germline): KGHSH, LQKENI. The V and J ends lost 3 bases and 2 bases, in that order; junction bases with no gene match: 6. The CDR3 extends over 15 amino acids. This CDR3 reads CASSPSRQGTYEQYF. Written as DNA, the CDR3 is TGTGCCAGCTCACCTAGTAGACAGGGGACCTACGAGCAGTACTTC.

The chain employs TRBV10-2 and TRBJ2-3; TRBD2 matches at 9 bases. Germline V gene sequence: CDR1 WSHSY, CDR2 SAAADI. Trimming cost V 3 bases and J 5 bases; bases outside gene matches: 6. This CDR3 region has 15 residues. CDR3 sequence (DNA): TGCGCCAGCAGTGAAGCGGGACTAGCCCGAGATACGCAGTATTTT. Translating it yields CASSEAGLARDTQYF.

V and J are TRBV7-9 and TRBJ1-1; D gene uncertain. Germline V gene sequence: CDR1 SEHNR, CDR2 FQNEAQ (reference sequence). V gave up 1 base and J gave up 0 bases, with 3 bases separating them. CDR3 length equals 13 residues. The CDR3 reads CASSLVMNTEAFF. CDR3 in DNA: TGTGCCAGCAGCTTAGTAATGAACACTGAAGCTTTCTTT.

This clone has just one count. The chain recombines TRBV20-1 with TRBJ1-2; D gene ambiguous. CDR1 and CDR2 from the germline V gene are DFQATT and SNEGSKA (reference sequence). The ends were cut back, 3 bases at V and 7 bases at J, with 15 bases in the middle. The CDR3 runs to 13 residues. DNA for the CDR3: TGCAGTGCTAGTCTTCTACGCGCGGCTGGCTACACCTTC. This codes for CSASLLRAAGYTF.

In this sample, this clone turned up a few times. The J gene is TRBJ2-7, the V gene TRBV7-9; D remains ambiguous. From germline, CDR1 is SEHNR and CDR2 FQNEAQ (reference sequence). V was pared by 1 base and J by 3 bases, with 4 bases between. CDR3 length equals 12 residues. The CDR3 loop reads CASSLEYYEQYF. The DNA for the CDR3 is TGTGCCAGCAGCTTAGAATACTACGAGCAGTACTTC.

V usage is TRBV24-1 and J usage is TRBJ2-5, with D perhaps TRBD2 (5 bases). Germline V CDR1 and CDR2: KGHDR, SFDVKD. Trimming shortened V by 7 bases and J by 4 bases, and 18 bases separated the two germline ends. The CDR3 runs to 15 residues. The CDR3: CATSRGVGRGETQYF. The CDR3, as DNA: TGTGCCACCAGCCGGGGAGTGGGGAGAGGAGAGACCCAGTACTTC.

V gene TRBV9 combines with J gene TRBJ1-2; tentatively, D is TRBD1 (6 bases). The V end lost 0 bases, the J end lost 11 bases, and 20 bases lay between the germline ends. CDR3 length: 15 residues. Germline V gene sequence: CDR1 SGDLS, CDR2 YYNGEE. DNA for the CDR3: TGTGCCAGCAGCGTAGTGTTACCACAGGACAGATGGTACACCTTC. Translating gives CASSVVLPQDRWYTF. Variable domain in full (rest from reference TRBV9 and TRBJ1-2): DSGVTQTPKHLITATGQRVTLRCSPRSGDLSVYWYQQSLDQGLQFLIQYYNGEERAKGNILERFSAQQFPDLHSELNLSSLELGDSALYFCASSVVLPQDRWYTFGSGTRLTVV.

DNA of the CDR3: TGTGCCACCAGTGGTCCTTGGGGGGACCGAAGAAACACCGGGGAGCTGTTTTTT. The encoded protein is CATSGPWGDRRNTGELFF. The genes are TRBV24-1 and TRBJ2-2; TRBD2 is a possible D gene (6 bases). CDR1 is KGHDR and CDR2 is SFDVKD in the germline V gene. This CDR3 contains 18 residues. Trimming cost V 5 bases and J 2 bases, with 20 bases left between them.

V and J are TRBV15 and TRBJ2-2; D is possibly TRBD2 (7 bases). This CDR3 has 15 amino acids. Germline loops: CDR1 LNHNV, CDR2 YYDKDF (reference sequence). Trimming left V 7 bases short and J 7 bases short, with 19 bases between. The CDR3 is CATTTRARGGGELFF. CDR3 bases: TGTGCCACCACGACGCGCGCTAGGGGGGGCGGGGAGCTGTTTTTT.

The gene calls are TRBV10-1 and TRBJ2-7; 11 bases agree with TRBD1. V lost 5 bases, J lost 5 bases, and 5 bases stayed unmatched. The CDR3 has 14 residues. Germline-derived CDR1 and CDR2 are WNHNN and SYGVQD (reference sequence). CDR3 sequence: CASSSGTGGHEQYF. The CDR3, as DNA: TGCGCCAGCAGTTCCGGGACAGGGGGGCACGAGCAGTACTTC.

The rearrangement uses TRBV9 and TRBJ1-5, with 7 bases that match TRBD1. The V gene end was trimmed by 0 bases and the J gene end by 7 bases; junction bases not matched to a gene: 4. Germline CDR1 reads SGDLS; CDR2 reads YYNGEE. The CDR3 extends over 14 amino acids. Here the CDR3 reads CASSVGLQGQPQHF. CDR3 bases: TGTGCCAGCAGCGTAGGGCTACAGGGGCAGCCCCAGCATTTT.

The chain joins TRBV7-2 to TRBJ2-5; 7 bases are shared with TRBD1. The germline CDR1 and CDR2 sequences are SGHTA and FQGNSA. This CDR3 comprises 14 residues. Germline trimming cut 5 bases from V and 2 bases from J; bases unmatched to any gene: 5. The CDR3 spells CASSVRTGQETQYF. The CDR3, as DNA: TGTGCCAGCAGCGTGCGGACAGGACAAGAGACCCAGTACTTC.

This chain uses TRBV19 with TRBJ1-2; a possible D gene is TRBD1 (6 bases). Germline CDR1 reads LNHDA; CDR2 reads SQIVND (reference sequence). V was trimmed by 5 bases and J by 3 bases, leaving 25 bases between them. This CDR3 has 18 residues. The CDR3 DNA is TGTGCCAGTAGTCCCACTTTTGTCAGGGGATTAGTCGACTATGGCTACACCTTC. Protein product: CASSPTFVRGLVDYGYTF.

The V and J genes are TRBV9 and TRBJ1-5; perhaps TRBD1 as D (6 bases). V was cut by 4 bases and J by 5 bases, with 13 bases left in between. Germline lookup yields CDR1 SGDLS and CDR2 YYNGEE. The CDR3 has 14 residues. The CDR3 sequence: CASSPGTRDQPQHF. The CDR3 DNA sequence: TGTGCCAGCAGCCCCGGGACACGAGATCAGCCCCAGCATTTT.

This chain joins TRBV3-1 (or the pseudogene TRBV3-2) and TRBJ2-3, with D possibly being TRBD2 (6 bases). V was pared by 2 bases and J by 5 bases, with 17 bases between. This CDR3 region has 16 residues. Germline V gene lookup returns CDR1 LGHDT and CDR2 YNNKEL (reference sequence). The CDR3 reads CASSQPVGGARDTQYF. The CDR3 DNA reads as TGTGCCAGCAGCCAACCGGTGGGCGGGGCGAGAGATACGCAGTATTTT.